This T cell receptor (beta chain) emerged from a study of T cell responses to AZD1222 COVID-19 vaccine. Overall study findings and caveats: Most donors were white British, females outnumbered males, and clonal diversity was possibly underestimated.

V was pared by 4 bases and J by 0 bases, with 23 bases between. CDR3 size: 18 residues. The germline CDR1 and CDR2 sequences are SGDLS and YYNGEE. About this clone: The antigen is unknown.

Using immunoSEQ multiplex PCR, the repertoire was profiled, and TCRdb retains in-frame clones only, with some absent. Of roughly 100,000 clones detected, around 86% appear once; the ten largest clones hold around 5%. This sample comprised peripheral blood, obtained on day 0 of AZD1222 vaccination. The receptor was derived from an adult in good health. The V and J genes are TRBV9 and TRBJ2-7; D is possibly TRBD1 (6 bases). The CDR3 is CASSPRGGTSGNSYEQYF. DNA of the CDR3: TGTGCCAGCAGCCCTAGAGGGGGAACCTCAGGGAACTCCTACGAGCAGTACTTC. Variable domain in full (rest from reference TRBV9 and TRBJ2-7): DSGVTQTPKHLITATGQRVTLRCSPRSGDLSVYWYQQSLDQGLQFLIQYYNGEERAKGNILERFSAQQFPDLHSELNLSSLELGDSALYFCASSPRGGTSGNSYEQYFGPGTRLTVT.